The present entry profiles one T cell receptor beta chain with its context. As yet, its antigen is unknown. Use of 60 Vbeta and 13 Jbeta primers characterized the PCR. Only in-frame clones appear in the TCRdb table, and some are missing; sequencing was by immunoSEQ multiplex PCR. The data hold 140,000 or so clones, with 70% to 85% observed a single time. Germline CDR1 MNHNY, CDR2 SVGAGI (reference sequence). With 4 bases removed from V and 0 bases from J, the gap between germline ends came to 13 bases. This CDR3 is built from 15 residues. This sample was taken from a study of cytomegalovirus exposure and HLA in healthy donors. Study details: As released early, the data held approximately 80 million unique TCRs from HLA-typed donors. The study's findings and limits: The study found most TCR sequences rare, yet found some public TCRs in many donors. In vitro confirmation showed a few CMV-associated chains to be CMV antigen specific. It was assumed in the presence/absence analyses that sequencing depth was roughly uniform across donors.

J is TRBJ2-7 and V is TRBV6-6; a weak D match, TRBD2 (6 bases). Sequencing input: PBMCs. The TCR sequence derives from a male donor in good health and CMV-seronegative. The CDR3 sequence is CASSSLAPSSYEQYF. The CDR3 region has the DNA TGTGCCAGCAGTTCCCTAGCGCCCAGCTCCTACGAGCAGTACTTC.